The text below deals with one T cell receptor (beta chain). The germline CDR1 and CDR2 sequences are DFQATT and SNEGSKA (reference sequence). Between the trimmed V and J ends, which lost 3 bases and 4 bases, there was a span of 6 bases. The CDR3 totals 12 residues. This specimen belongs to a study of liver allograft versus peripheral blood T cells. Overall study: The authors compared T cell receptor repertoires in transplanted livers with recipients' peripheral blood repertoires.

Via MiXCR, TCRdb re-called the reads, giving one row per CDR3 protein. The sample lists around 1,800 distinct CDR3 sequences, roughly a sixth seen once, with 14% to 15% in the top ten. The sequence was obtained from a human patient who had a liver transplant. The T cells may come from the graft donor. This chain joins TRBV20-1 and TRBJ2-2, with unresolved D. The CDR3 DNA reads as TGCAGTGCTAGGCCTAGCACCGGGGAGCTGTTTTTT. Translation: CSARPSTGELFF.